This T cell receptor delta chain was captured in a study of gamma delta lymphoproliferative disorders and STAT genes. Study background: Gamma-chain libraries were built from at least 50 ng of genomic DNA with the LymphoTrack Dx TCRG Assay.

This clone has just a few counts. Antigen specificity is unknown. A read error likely explains why the TCRdb protein, taken from a much larger clone, differs from this DNA's translation at residue 10; the protein shown is translated from the DNA. TCRdb re-identified clones in the multiplex PCR reads via CATT. The sample records some 1,400 delta-chain clones, around 0.89% being singletons. The study's findings and limits: Low-frequency NGS calls may be less specific; leukemic clone sharing needs confirmation. Delta repertoires did not separate groups, but patient gamma repertoires clustered apart.

The receptor sequences were amplified from genomic DNA of peripheral blood mononuclear cells. The CDR3 sequence is 19 residues long. Germline values: CDR1 TSESDYY, CDR2 QEAYKQQN. V lost 9 bases to trimming and J lost 1 base, with 31 bases between them. Sequencing used blood. This receptor was obtained from a human donor in good health. The rearrangement joins TRAV38-2/DV8 to TRDJ1; perhaps TRDD3 as D (6 bases). The CDR3 DNA reads TGTGCTTTCATGAAGCCACAGGGTGGCGAGTGGGGGTTCACCGATAAACTCATCTTT. Translating it yields CAFMKPQGGEWGFTDKLIF.